This is a list of T cell receptor beta chains from one sample in a study of radiotherapy plus CTLA-4 blockade in lung cancer. Some clones are missing from TCRdb's copy, which holds only in-frame ones; the method was immunoSEQ multiplex PCR. The sample includes about 98,000 clones, roughly four fifths seen only once; the top ten take around 3%. The sequencing used peripheral blood, collected from a patient treated with radiotherapy plus ipilimumab. The receptors shown here come from a human donor with non-small cell lung cancer who had a partial response to radiotherapy plus ipilimumab. Both conserved end residues are part of each CDR3. D genes are given only for firm matches. Clone size is not always given. Where it is, it says once, few, many or a class for expanded clones.

TRBD1	TRBV19	NA	TRBJ1-2	TGTGCCAGTAGTAGGGGACAGGGGAGGACTAACTATGGCTACACCTTC	CASSRGQGRTNYGYTF
NA	TRBV30	NA	TRBJ2-3	TGTGCCTGGAGGGTAGTAGGGGGCACAGATACGCAGTATTTT	CAWRVVGGTDTQYF
NA	TRBV7-9	NA	TRBJ2-2	TGTGCCAGCAGCCTCGGGGGTTATGACGGGGAGCTGTTTTTT	CASSLGGYDGELFF
TRBD1	TRBV5-1	few	TRBJ1-1	TGCGCCAGCAGCCCACGGGACAGGGGCACTGAAGCTTTCTTT	CASSPRDRGTEAFF
NA	TRBV7-2	few	TRBJ1-2	TGTGCCAGCAGGACGGCGGGGGGGTATGGCTACACCTTC	CASRTAGGYGYTF
NA	TRBV5-6	few	TRBJ1-4	TGTGCCAGCAGCTTGGGTGCAACAGGGAAACTGTTTTTT	CASSLGATGKLFF
TRBD1	TRBV6-6	NA	TRBJ2-7	TGTGCCAGCAACCTCCGGGACAGCTCACGCGAGCAGTACTTC	CASNLRDSSREQYF
NA	TRBV28	NA	TRBJ1-5	TGTGCCAGCAGTTTATCAAGACTAAATCAGCCCCAGCATTTT	CASSLSRLNQPQHF
TRBD2	TRBV9	NA	TRBJ2-3	TGTGCCAGCAGCGTAGGGGAGGGAGGAGGCACAGATACGCAGTATTTT	CASSVGEGGGTDTQYF
TRBD1	TRBV6-5	NA	TRBJ2-7	TGTGCCAGCAGGCCCTGGACAGGGCGCGAGCAGTACTTC	CASRPWTGREQYF
TRBD2	TRBV29-1	NA	TRBJ2-4	TGCAGCGTTGTAGCGGGAAATGACATTCAGTACTTC	CSVVAGNDIQYF
NA	TRBV28	NA	TRBJ1-2	TGTGCCAGCAGTTTAGGTGGTGGGAGGGGGAACTATGGCTACACCTTC	CASSLGGGRGNYGYTF
TRBD1	TRBV5-1	many	TRBJ1-5	TGCGCCAGCAGCCCGACAGGGTCCAATCAGCCCCAGCATTTT	CASSPTGSNQPQHF
TRBD2	TRBV9	NA	TRBJ2-1	TGTGCCAGCAGCGTACTTGCTAGCGGGAGGGATGAGCAGTTCTTC	CASSVLASGRDEQFF
TRBD1	TRBV19	NA	TRBJ2-2	TGTGCCAGTAGTATAGCAAGGATGGGACAGACGAACACCGGGGAGCTGTTTTTT	CASSIARMGQTNTGELFF
NA	TRBV27	NA	TRBJ2-2	TGTGCCAGCAGTTTTTTTCGGACGGGGGCCGGGGAGCTGTTTTTT	CASSFFRTGAGELFF
NA	TRBV25-1	NA	TRBJ1-1	TGTGCCAGCAGTGTCGCCGACAGGAACACTGAAGCTTTCTTT	CASSVADRNTEAFF
NA	TRBV28	once	TRBJ1-2	TGTGCCAGCAGTTTACGGGGGAGGGTCTATGGCTACACCTTC	CASSLRGRVYGYTF
TRBD2	TRBV7-3	NA	TRBJ2-3	TGTGCCAGCAGCCAGAAATCGGGACTAGCGGAAAGGGGAGATACGCAGTATTTT	CASSQKSGLAERGDTQYF
NA	TRBV2	NA	TRBJ2-1	TGTGCCAGCAGTGAAGAAGGGGACTCCTACAATGAGCAGTTCTTC	CASSEEGDSYNEQFF
NA	TRBV28	NA	TRBJ1-1	TGTGCCAGCAGTTTGAGGAGGTTCGATCTGATAGCTTTCTTT	CASSLRRFDLIAFF
TRBD2	TRBV5-1	NA	TRBJ2-3	TGCGCCAGCATAGCGGGAGGGCCCCGGACAGATACGCAGTATTTT	CASIAGGPRTDTQYF
NA	TRBV27	NA	TRBJ1-2	TGTGCCAGCAGTTTAGGCCCCATGGCGGGCCTTCTCTTC	CASSLGPMAGLLF
NA	TRBV6-5	NA	TRBJ2-3	TGTGCCATCAGTGACACCTATAGCACAGATACGCAGTATTTT	CAISDTYSTDTQYF
NA	TRBV28	NA	TRBJ2-7	TGTGCCAGCAGTTTATTAGTTGCAGGGGTAAGCGAGCAGTACTTC	CASSLLVAGVSEQYF
NA	TRBV5-1	NA	TRBJ1-1	TGCGCCAGCAGCTTGGCAGGGTACACTGAAGCTTTCTTT	CASSLAGYTEAFF
NA	TRBV9	NA	TRBJ2-1	TGTGCCAGCAGCGTAGGGGACAACAGCCATGAGCAGTTCTTC	CASSVGDNSHEQFF
TRBD2	TRBV2	once	TRBJ2-7	TGTGCCAGCAGTGAAGGTCAGGGAGGACTAGCGGGAAAGAGCCCCTACGAGCAGTACTTC	CASSEGQGGLAGKSPYEQYF
NA	TRBV7-3	few	TRBJ2-5	TGTGCCAGCAGCTCATCAGGGCCTAAGGGGGAGACCCAGTACTTC	CASSSSGPKGETQYF
TRBD1	TRBV5-1	few	TRBJ2-7	TGCGCCAGCAGCTTAATCACAGGGGATACCCACGAGCAGTACTTC	CASSLITGDTHEQYF
TRBD2	TRBV6-5	NA	TRBJ2-1	TGTGCCAGCAGTCCCGGGGGGGTTGGGGGTGAGCAGTTCTTC	CASSPGGVGGEQFF
TRBD1	TRBV2	NA	TRBJ1-5	TGTGCCAGCGGGGGGACAGGAGGTAATCAGCCCCAGCATTTT	CASGGTGGNQPQHF
TRBD2	TRBV30	many	TRBJ2-2	TGTGCCTGGAGTATAGCGGGAGAGAGAACCGGGGAGCTGTTTTTT	CAWSIAGERTGELFF
TRBD2	TRBV5-1	NA	TRBJ2-1	TGCGCCAGCAGCGGGGGGACTAGGTCCTACAATGAGCAGTTCTTC	CASSGGTRSYNEQFF
TRBD2	TRBV5-1	once	TRBJ2-5	TGCGCCAGCAGCTTGTTAACTAGCGGGCAAGAGACCCAGTACTTC	CASSLLTSGQETQYF
TRBD1	TRBV28	NA	TRBJ2-2	TGTGCCAGCAGAACAACAGGGGCGTCGGTCACCGGGGAGCTGTTTTTT	CASRTTGASVTGELFF
NA	TRBV5-6	few	TRBJ1-3	TGTGCCAGCACCTCCACGAGGATCTCTGGAAACACCATATATTTT	CASTSTRISGNTIYF
TRBD1	TRBV19	NA	TRBJ1-1	TGTGCCAGTAGTGCAGTAGACAGGGGGAACACTGAAGCTTTCTTT	CASSAVDRGNTEAFF
NA	TRBV5-6	NA	TRBJ2-7	TGTGCCAGCAGCTTACGGGGTTTAAACGAGCAGTACTTC	CASSLRGLNEQYF
TRBD2	TRBV28	NA	TRBJ2-7	TGTGCCAGCAGTTTTATAGCGGGAGGGATCTACGAGCAGTACTTC	CASSFIAGGIYEQYF
NA	TRBV18	once	TRBJ1-3	TGTGCCAGCTCACCCTCGCGGGGGCCCGGAAACACCACATATTTT	CASSPSRGPGNTTYF
TRBD1	TRBV10-3	NA	TRBJ2-7	TGTGCCATCAGTGACGCCGGACAGGGGGTTTACGAGCAGTACTTC	CAISDAGQGVYEQYF
TRBD2	TRBV11-2	NA	TRBJ2-2	TGTGCCAGCAGCTGGGGTAGCGGGAGAACCGGGGAGCTGTTTTTT	CASSWGSGRTGELFF
NA	TRBV9	NA	TRBJ2-5	TGTGCCAGCACCAGATCTACAGGGATCCAAGAGACCCAGTACTTC	CASTRSTGIQETQYF
NA	TRBV5-1	NA	TRBJ1-3	TGCGCCAGCAGCCCCGGGGGGGCAGCTGGAAACACCATATATTTT	CASSPGGAAGNTIYF
TRBD1	TRBV5-1	NA	TRBJ1-6	TGCGCCAGCAGCTCGGGACAGATTAATTCACCCCTCCACTTT	CASSSGQINSPLHF